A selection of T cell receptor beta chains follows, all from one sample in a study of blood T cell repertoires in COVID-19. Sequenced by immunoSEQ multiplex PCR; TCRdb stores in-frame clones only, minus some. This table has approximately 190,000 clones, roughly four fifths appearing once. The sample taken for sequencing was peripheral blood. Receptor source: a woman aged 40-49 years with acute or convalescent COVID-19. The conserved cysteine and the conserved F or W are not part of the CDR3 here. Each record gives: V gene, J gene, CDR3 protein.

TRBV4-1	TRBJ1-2	ASSQERSDGYT
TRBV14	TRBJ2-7	ASSQRQRGYEQY
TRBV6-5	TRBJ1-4	ASSTRTAEKLF
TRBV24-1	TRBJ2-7	ATSDHNTGSPYEQY
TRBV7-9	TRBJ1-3	ASSTRTGGYGNTIY
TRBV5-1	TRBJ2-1	ASSLAGAEYNEQF
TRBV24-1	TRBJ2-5	ATSARGETQY
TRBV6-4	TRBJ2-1	ASSGSPSGGAGEQF
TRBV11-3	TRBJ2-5	ASSLELAGGCRETQY
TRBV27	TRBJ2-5	ASRRGLEQTQY
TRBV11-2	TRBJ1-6	ASSLGFGGVGSPLH
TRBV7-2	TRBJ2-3	ASSLGGTQY
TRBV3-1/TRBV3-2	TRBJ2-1	ASSPGTEFVEQF
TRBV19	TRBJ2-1	ASSIGGREGRGNEQF
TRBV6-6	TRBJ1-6	ASWVLGAGSPLH
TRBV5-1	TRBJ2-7	ASRHGQGVIGYEQY
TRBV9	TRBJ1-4	ASSVGSSNEKLF
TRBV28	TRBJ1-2	ASRMVGQQFYGYT
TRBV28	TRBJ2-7	ASRQGAREQY
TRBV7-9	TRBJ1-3	ASSSNLDRGQNSGNTIY
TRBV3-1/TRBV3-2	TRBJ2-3	ASSQDIADTQY
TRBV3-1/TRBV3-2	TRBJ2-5	ASSPGWGRQETQY
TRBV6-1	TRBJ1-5	ASDRQISQPQH
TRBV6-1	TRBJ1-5	ASSDIRPTGGLQPQH
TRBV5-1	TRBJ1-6	ASSPGNNNSPLH
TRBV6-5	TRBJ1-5	ASTPGQGFYQPQH
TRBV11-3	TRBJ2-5	ASSPGQGNVQETQH
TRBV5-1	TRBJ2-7	ASSLALGSSYEQY
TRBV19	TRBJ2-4	ASSIARVPTRDIQY
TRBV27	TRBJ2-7	ASSFQGVFSEQY
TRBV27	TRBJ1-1	AITYGTEAF
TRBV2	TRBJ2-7	AISQGVSYEQY
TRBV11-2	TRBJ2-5	ASSYPLAGEYQETQY
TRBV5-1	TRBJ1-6	ASSSSLGAAQNSPLH
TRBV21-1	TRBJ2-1	ASSKELAGPNEQF
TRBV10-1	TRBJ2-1	ASSEDWQKSNEQF
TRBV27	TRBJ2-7	ASRASGYEQY
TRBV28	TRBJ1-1	ASIPGDWVMNTEAF
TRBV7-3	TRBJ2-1	ASSLGGEQF
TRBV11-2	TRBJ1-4	ASSPPGGAANEKLF
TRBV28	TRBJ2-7	ASSFSGTNYEQY
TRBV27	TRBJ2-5	ASSSNTGVETQY